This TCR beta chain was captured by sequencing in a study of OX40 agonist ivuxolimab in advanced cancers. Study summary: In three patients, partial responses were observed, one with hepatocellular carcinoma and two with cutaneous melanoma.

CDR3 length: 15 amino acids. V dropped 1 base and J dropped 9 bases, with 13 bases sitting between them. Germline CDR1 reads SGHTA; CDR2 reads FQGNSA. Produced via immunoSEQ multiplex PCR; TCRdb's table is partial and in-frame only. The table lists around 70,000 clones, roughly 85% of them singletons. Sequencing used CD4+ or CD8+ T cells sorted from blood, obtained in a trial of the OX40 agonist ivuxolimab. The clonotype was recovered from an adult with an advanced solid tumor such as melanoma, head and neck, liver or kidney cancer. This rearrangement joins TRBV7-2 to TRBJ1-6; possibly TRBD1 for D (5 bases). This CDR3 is CASSLGQGPGSPLHF. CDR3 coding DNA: TGTGCCAGCAGCTTAGGTCAGGGCCCGGGTTCACCCCTCCACTTT.